Each of the 16 T cell receptor beta chains below was sequenced from the same sample in a study of blood T cells in healthy people across ages. It was with a sample-barcoded 5' primer and a J-beta primer mix that a second PCR of about 6 to 12 cycles was run. TCRdb re-derived calls from the 5' RACE reads in MiXCR, one entry per CDR3 protein. The sample gives under 800,000 distinct CDR3 sequences, more than 20% of which show up once; roughly 3.6% is in the top ten. Sequencing was done on a sample of blood. These receptor sequences come from a man in his 70s in good health.

The genes are TRBV4-1 and TRBJ2-1; D is unclear. The germline CDR1 and CDR2 sequences are MGHRA and YSYEKL. V was clipped by 1 base and J by 7 bases, with 8 bases between them. The CDR3 contains 13 residues. The CDR3 protein is CASSQVFGNEQFF. The CDR3 coding sequence is TGCGCCAGCAGCCAAGTCTTCGGGAATGAGCAGTTCTTC.

Ten or more counts support this clonotype. The rearrangement links TRBV3-1 to TRBJ2-3; TRBD2 agrees at 15 bases. CDR3 size: 16 residues. CDR1 is LGHDT, CDR2 YNNKEL, per germline (reference sequence). With 4 bases clipped from V and 4 bases from J, the junction kept 3 bases outside the gene matches. CDR3 nucleotides: TGTGCCAGCAGCCCGGGACTAGCGGGAGGCGCAGATACGCAGTATTTT. Protein sequence: CASSPGLAGGADTQYF.

The V and J genes are TRBV5-6 and TRBJ2-3, with D perhaps being TRBD1 or TRBD2 (5 bases each). Germline lookup yields CDR1 SGHDT and CDR2 YYEEEE. V was cut by 3 bases and J by 8 bases, with 16 bases left in between. The CDR3 runs to 14 residues. CDR3 coding DNA: TGTGCCAGCAGCTCGGTGGACTGGGGCGTTACGCAGTATTTT. Its translation is CASSSVDWGVTQYF.

This clonotype was counted a few times. The chain links TRBV24-1 to TRBJ1-5; a possible D gene is TRBD1 (6 bases). CDR3 size: 14 residues. Trimming took 3 bases from V and 5 from J, leaving 10 bases between them. CDR1 and CDR2 (germline): KGHDR, SFDVKD. CDR3 bases: TGTGCCACCAGTGATCTGCGACAGGATCAGCCCCAGCATTTT. It codes for CATSDLRQDQPQHF.

This clonotype was seen only a few times. This chain uses TRBV18 with TRBJ2-3, with no clear D. Germline V CDR1 and CDR2: KGHSH, LQKENI. Trimming removed 6 bases at V and 2 bases at J, with 12 bases between. This CDR3 contains 14 residues. CDR3 loop: CASSPTGLTDTQYF. Here the CDR3 DNA reads TGTGCCAGCTCGCCGACGGGCCTCACAGATACGCAGTATTTT. Full variable domain (outside the CDR3, taken from reference TRBV18 and TRBJ2-3): NAGVMQNPRHLVRRRGQEARLRCSPMKGHSHVYWYRQLPEEGLKFMVYLQKENIIDESGMPKERFSAEFPKEGPSILRIQQVVRGDSAAYFCASSPTGLTDTQYFGPGTRLTVL.

The chain couples TRBV6-5 to TRBJ2-7; D possibly corresponds to TRBD2 (6 bases). CDR3 length: 14 amino acids. Germline V gene lookup returns CDR1 MNHEY and CDR2 SVGAGI. V dropped 4 bases and J dropped 0 bases, with 10 bases sitting between them. The CDR3 nucleotides read TGTGCCAGCAGTTCCGGGGGATACTCCTACGAGCAGTACTTC. As protein: CASSSGGYSYEQYF.

The rearrangement links TRBV6-1 to TRBJ2-7; the D gene is possibly TRBD2 (5 bases). This CDR3 has 14 amino acids. CDR1 is MNHNS, CDR2 SASEGT, per germline. V gave up 2 bases and J gave up 3 bases, with 11 bases separating them. The CDR3 region is CASSEYLTSYEQYF. As DNA, the CDR3 is TGTGCCAGCAGTGAATATCTTACTAGCTACGAGCAGTACTTC.

The chain recombines TRBV19 with TRBJ2-3; perhaps TRBD1 as D (5 bases). V lost 2 bases and J 2 bases, leaving 14 bases between the germline ends. This CDR3 contains 16 residues. The germline V gene has CDR1 LNHDA and CDR2 SQIVND (reference sequence). This CDR3 reads CASSIRAGQNTDTQYF. The CDR3 DNA sequence: TGTGCCAGTAGTATACGGGCAGGGCAGAACACAGATACGCAGTATTTT.

V gene TRBV3-1 combines with J gene TRBJ1-6, with TRBD1 matching over 8 bases. Unmatched junction bases numbered 2, after V lost 0 bases and J lost 10 bases. The CDR3 has 14 residues. CDR1 LGHDT and CDR2 YNNKEL come from the germline V gene (reference sequence). In DNA, the CDR3 is TGTGCCAGCAGCCAAGAAACAGGGGGGTCACCCCTCCACTTT. Residues: CASSQETGGSPLHF.

This clonotype was observed a few times. The chain carries TRBV18 and TRBJ1-6; perhaps TRBD1 as D (6 bases). Germline V CDR1 and CDR2: KGHSH, LQKENI. This CDR3 contains 15 residues. The V gene lost 3 bases and the J gene lost 7 bases, with 13 bases spanning the gap. DNA of the CDR3: TGTGCCAGCTCACCGGGGACATCGGAAAATTCACCCCTCCACTTT. Protein: CASSPGTSENSPLHF.

In its sample, this clonotype was seen a few times. This may stem from a read error, because a much larger clone lies one nucleotide away. The chain recombines TRBV29-1 with TRBJ2-1; 9 nucleotides line up with TRBD2. Germline CDR1 is SQVTM and CDR2 is ANQGSEA. The CDR3 is made up of 13 amino acids. The ends lost 7 bases at V and 7 bases at J; junction bases unmatched: 8. The CDR3 sequence is CSGTSEIKNEQFF. CDR3 in DNA: TGCAGCGGGACTAGCGAGATAAAGAATGAGCAGTTCTTC.

This clonotype has just a few counts. This may be a read error: a much more frequent sequence differs by one nucleotide. This sequence joins TRBV12-3 or TRBV12-4 and TRBJ2-2; 10 positions match TRBD1. The CDR3 is 17 residues long. The CDR3 sequence is CASSLPPGQGSTGEPFF. CDR3 bases: TGTGCCAGCAGTTTGCCCCCGGGACAGGGGTCCACCGGGGAGCCGTTTTTT.

This clonotype turned up a few times. At one of its ends the junction is not consistent with the germline gene, which may arise from a read error. The chain couples TRBV29-1 to TRBJ2-7, with TRBD2 matching 7 bases. CDR1 is SQVTM and CDR2 is ANQGSEA in the germline V gene. CDR3 size: 15 residues. CDR3 nucleotides: TGCAGCGCTGAATCCTTGCGGGAGAGCTCCTACGAGCAGTACTTC. As protein: CSAESLRESSYEQYF.

This clonotype was seen a few times. The CDR3: CASSLLGGDLSNQPQHF. The CDR3 DNA follows: TGTGCCAGCAGTTTATTAGGGGGCGATTTGTCTAATCAGCCCCAGCATTTT. The chain has TRBV28 and TRBJ1-5; 7 nucleotides line up with TRBD1. J was trimmed by 4 bases and V by 1 base; bases with no gene match: 10. Germline CDR1 MDHEN, CDR2 SYDVKM. The CDR3 extends over 17 amino acids.

J is TRBJ2-7 and V is TRBV27; maybe TRBD1 (5 bases). Germline loops: CDR1 MNHEY, CDR2 SMNVEV (reference sequence). The CDR3 is 15 amino acids. Trimming pared 7 bases from V and 3 bases from J, leaving 19 bases between. DNA for the CDR3: TGTGCCAGCAAAACCCTCAGGGATACCTTCTACGAGCAGTACTTC. Protein sequence: CASKTLRDTFYEQYF.

The genes are TRBV3-1 and TRBJ2-7, with D perhaps being TRBD1 or TRBD2 (5 bases each). The V end lost 5 bases, the J end lost 0 bases, and 14 bases lay between the germline ends. Germline loops: CDR1 LGHDT, CDR2 YNNKEL (reference sequence). This CDR3 is built from 15 residues. The CDR3 reads CASSARDRSSYEQYF. The DNA for the CDR3 is TGTGCCAGCAGCGCCCGGGACCGTAGCTCCTACGAGCAGTACTTC.